This TCR beta chain appears in the sequencing data of a study of T-cell reconstitution after alpha-beta-depleted transplantation in children. In its sample, this clonotype was seen a few times. Researchers prepared the TCRbeta library using unique molecular identifiers, the study reports. TCRdb re-called the PCR reads with MiXCR, one entry per CDR3 protein. Of fewer than 1 million distinct CDR3 sequences listed, 16% are singletons. The germline CDR1 and CDR2 sequences are DFQATT and SNEGSKA (reference sequence). This CDR3 comprises 15 residues. Trimming removed 8 bases at V and 0 bases at J, with 17 bases between.

Specimen: PBMCs, mostly from graft donor cells, collected 360 days after TCRalphabeta/CD19-depleted stem cell transplant. The receptor comes from a male patient aged 10-17 years who had a stem cell transplant for acute lymphoblastic leukemia, so the T cells may come from the graft donor. This chain uses TRBV20-1 with TRBJ2-1, with a possible D match to TRBD1 (6 bases). CDR3 sequence: CSPWGRDLSYNEQFF. As DNA, the CDR3 is TGCAGTCCCTGGGGGCGAGACCTCTCCTACAATGAGCAGTTCTTC.